These 29 T cell receptor beta chains share one sample of origin, sequenced in a study of CD8 T cells in Susac syndrome. Reverse transcription of about 0.45 to 1 ug RNA was performed with random hexamers. TCRdb reprocessed the immunoSEQ multiplex PCR reads via MiXCR and lists one record per CDR3 protein. The data contain some 70,000 distinct CDR3 sequences, about 94% of them seen just once; the ten biggest clones take up about 0.61%. The specimen sequenced was CD8+ T cells from PBMCs. These receptors were taken from a human donor with multiple sclerosis.

The rearrangement joins TRBV5-1 to TRBJ2-7, with D hard to call. This CDR3 comprises 12 residues. The germline V gene encodes CDR1 SGHRS and CDR2 YFSETQ. Between the trimmed V and J ends, which lost 4 bases and 2 bases, there was a span of 7 bases. The CDR3 protein is CASSEGTYEQYF. In nucleotides, the CDR3 is TGCGCCAGCAGCGAAGGGACCTACGAGCAGTACTTC.

The chain has TRBV4-3 and TRBJ2-4; 10 nucleotides align to TRBD1. The CDR3 has 15 amino acids. The junction had 4 bases not matched to a gene; V was cut back by 3 bases and J by 5 bases. The germline gives CDR1 LGHNA, CDR2 YSLEER. The CDR3 loop is CASSHGQGVQNIQYF. The DNA of the CDR3 is TGCGCCAGCAGCCACGGACAGGGGGTTCAAAACATTCAGTACTTC.

In this sample, this clonotype turned up once. The rearrangement uses TRBV7-2 and TRBJ1-5; TRBD1 matches at 8 bases. With V trimmed by 5 bases and J by 6 bases, 6 bases remained unmatched. The CDR3 contains 14 residues. Germline V gene sequence: CDR1 SGHTA, CDR2 FQGNSA. The CDR3 DNA follows: TGTGCCAGCAGCCTGGACAGGGCCGGTCAGCCCCAGCATTTT. Translation gives CASSLDRAGQPQHF. Filled out from reference TRBV7-2 and TRBJ1-5, the complete variable domain reads GAGVSQSPSNKVTEKGKDVELRCDPISGHTALYWYRQSLGQGLEFLIYFQGNSAPDKSGLPSDRFSAERTGGSVSTLTIQRTQQEDSAVYLCASSLDRAGQPQHFGDGTRLSIL.

CDR3 sequence reads: CASSPGLAGTADTGELFF. As DNA, the CDR3 is TGCGCCAGCAGCCCGGGACTAGCGGGGACCGCGGACACCGGGGAGCTGTTTTTT. The chain recombines TRBV5-1 with TRBJ2-2; TRBD2 matches 13 bases. Losses at the gene ends were 4 bases for V and 3 bases for J; bases not matched to a gene: 9. CDR1 is SGHRS, CDR2 YFSETQ, per germline. CDR3 length equals 18 residues.

The V and J genes are TRBV29-1 and TRBJ2-1; a weak D match, TRBD2 (6 bases). CDR3 size: 18 residues. V lost 2 bases and J 4 bases, leaving 24 bases between the germline ends. Germline CDR1 reads SQVTM; CDR2 reads ANQGSEA. The CDR3 reads CSVERTPQDGTPYNEQFF. The CDR3 bases are TGCAGCGTTGAAAGGACGCCCCAAGACGGGACTCCATACAATGAGCAGTTCTTC.

The DNA of the CDR3 is TGTGCCAGTAGTATATCCCGGGAGACCTACGAGCAGTACTTC. Translating it yields CASSISRETYEQYF. The chain uses TRBV19 and TRBJ2-7; possible D gene TRBD2, 6 bases. CDR1 is LNHDA, CDR2 SQIVND, per germline (reference sequence). CDR3 length: 14 amino acids. V was clipped by 2 bases and J by 2 bases, with 10 bases between them.

The gene calls are TRBV20-1 and TRBJ1-1; maybe TRBD1 (5 bases). Germline-derived CDR1 and CDR2 are DFQATT and SNEGSKA (reference sequence). Trimming took 7 bases from V and 6 from J, leaving 30 bases between them. This CDR3 region has 17 residues. The CDR3: CSVTVTGGKRTKPEAFF. The CDR3 nucleotides read TGCAGTGTTACGGTAACCGGGGGTAAGCGGACAAAGCCTGAAGCTTTCTTT.

The chain links TRBV27 to TRBJ1-4; D not resolved. Between the trimmed V and J ends, which lost 0 bases and 5 bases, there was a span of 10 bases. Germline loops: CDR1 MNHEY, CDR2 SMNVEV (reference sequence). This CDR3 is 15 amino acids long. CDR3 loop: CASSLSASTNEKLFF. DNA for the CDR3: TGTGCCAGCAGTTTATCGGCCTCTACAAATGAAAAACTGTTTTTT.

The rearrangement uses TRBV3-1 and TRBJ2-1; D is ambiguous. There are 12 residues in the CDR3. Germline loops: CDR1 LGHDT, CDR2 YNNKEL (reference sequence). V was clipped by 1 base and J by 6 bases, with 4 bases between them. The DNA of the CDR3 is TGTGCCAGCAGCCAAGGAATCAATGAGCAGTTCTTC. Protein product: CASSQGINEQFF.

The V gene is TRBV20-1, the J gene TRBJ2-7; 11 positions match TRBD2. The germline gives CDR1 DFQATT, CDR2 SNEGSKA (reference sequence). This CDR3 has 14 amino acids. Trimming cost V 0 bases and J 6 bases; bases outside gene matches: 4. The CDR3 sequence: CSARDPLAGVEQYF. For the CDR3, the DNA is TGCAGTGCTAGAGATCCACTAGCGGGAGTCGAGCAGTACTTC.

The chain carries TRBV28 and TRBJ2-1, with 11 bases lining up with TRBD2. From germline, CDR1 is MDHEN and CDR2 SYDVKM. V gave up 6 bases and J gave up 4 bases; unmatched junction bases: 17. The CDR3 has 19 amino acids. The CDR3 nucleotides are TGTGCCAGCAGAGACACTCTAGCGGGAGGTTCTCCCGGTTACAATGAGCAGTTCTTC. As protein: CASRDTLAGGSPGYNEQFF. The full variable domain, with the rest looked up from reference TRBV28 and TRBJ2-1, is DVKVTQSSRYLVKRTGEKVFLECVQDMDHENMFWYRQDPGLGLRLIYFSYDVKMKEKGDIPEGYSVSREKKERFSLILESASTNQTSMYLCASRDTLAGGSPGYNEQFFGPGTRLTVL.

V usage is TRBV23-1 and J usage is TRBJ2-4; 9 nucleotides match TRBD1. TRBV23-1 qualifies as an ORF whose function is uncertain. This CDR3 comprises 15 residues. The ends lost 6 bases at V and 8 bases at J; junction bases unmatched: 11. The CDR3 nucleotides are TGCGCCAGCAGCTCGGGGACAGGGTGTGGATACATTCAGTACTTC. It is translated as CASSSGTGCGYIQYF.

The chain couples TRBV20-1 to TRBJ1-5; tentative D call: TRBD1 (6 bases). The CDR3 length is 15 residues. Germline loops: CDR1 DFQATT, CDR2 SNEGSKA (reference sequence). The germline V and J ends were trimmed by 5 bases and 4 bases, with 18 bases remaining between them. The CDR3 coding sequence is TGCAGTGCTTTCTCCCGGCAGGGGATTAATCAGCCCCAGCATTTT. The encoded protein is CSAFSRQGINQPQHF.

The J gene is TRBJ2-1, the V gene TRBV29-1; 7 bases are shared with TRBD2. Germline V gene sequence: CDR1 SQVTM, CDR2 ANQGSEA. V dropped 7 bases and J dropped 0; count of bases not matched to a gene: 6. This CDR3 contains 14 residues. CDR3 in DNA: TGCAGCGCAAGGGGAGGGAGCTCCTACAATGAGCAGTTCTTC. It translates to CSARGGSSYNEQFF.

This chain joins TRBV9 and TRBJ2-7; a weak D match, TRBD2 (5 bases). The germline V gene encodes CDR1 SGDLS and CDR2 YYNGEE. The germline V and J ends were trimmed by 2 bases and 2 bases, with 14 bases remaining between them. The CDR3 has 15 residues. Here the CDR3 reads CASSVGVAATYEQYF. For the CDR3, the DNA is TGTGCCAGCAGCGTCGGGGTAGCAGCTACCTACGAGCAGTACTTC.

The chain uses TRBV3-1 and TRBJ2-3; D uncertain. Germline CDR1 reads LGHDT; CDR2 reads YNNKEL (reference sequence). CDR3 length equals 15 residues. With 0 bases removed from V and 4 bases from J, the gap between germline ends came to 11 bases. CDR3 DNA: TGTGCCAGCAGCCAAGATCGGCCCCTCCCAGATACGCAGTATTTT. It encodes CASSQDRPLPDTQYF.

The V gene is TRBV29-1, the J gene TRBJ1-1; no reliable D call. Germline CDR1 SQVTM, CDR2 ANQGSEA. The CDR3 consists of 12 residues. V was pared by 6 bases and J by 1 base, with 9 bases between. DNA of the CDR3: TGCAGCGTCCGCATAAGGAACACTGAAGCTTTCTTT. This translates into CSVRIRNTEAFF.

This chain uses TRBV4-1 with TRBJ2-7; TRBD2 matches at 8 bases. Germline trimming cut 0 bases from V and 0 bases from J; bases unmatched to any gene: 4. CDR1 is MGHRA, CDR2 YSYEKL, per germline. The CDR3 length is 16 residues. The CDR3 protein is CASSQDRGGFSYEQYF. The CDR3 nucleotides read TGCGCCAGCAGCCAAGATCGGGGGGGCTTCTCCTACGAGCAGTACTTC.

The V call is TRBV29-1, the J call TRBJ1-3, with D perhaps matching TRBD1 (6 bases). CDR1 and CDR2 from the germline V gene are SQVTM and ANQGSEA. Trimming took 6 bases from V and 1 from J, leaving 7 bases between them. The CDR3 is 12 amino acids. In DNA, the CDR3 is TGCAGCGTGGGGACATCTGGAAACACCATATATTTT. Its translation is CSVGTSGNTIYF.

This rearrangement joins TRBV15 to TRBJ1-5; the D is unclear. This CDR3 contains 17 residues. Trimming pared 3 bases from V and 4 bases from J, leaving 19 bases between. CDR1 and CDR2 (germline): LNHNV, YYDKDF (reference sequence). The CDR3 loop is CATSSHGDIAENQPQHF. The DNA for the CDR3 is TGTGCCACCAGCAGTCATGGCGACATTGCGGAAAATCAGCCCCAGCATTTT. The variable domain in full, completed from reference TRBV15 and TRBJ1-5, reads DAMVIQNPRYQVTQFGKPVTLSCSQTLNHNVMYWYQQKSSQAPKLLFHYYDKDFNNEADTPDNFQSRRPNTSFCFLDIRSPGLGDTAMYLCATSSHGDIAENQPQHFGDGTRLSIL.

The rearrangement links TRBV4-1 to TRBJ2-5; unclear D gene. Germline values: CDR1 MGHRA, CDR2 YSYEKL. This CDR3 has 13 residues. V gave up 0 bases and J gave up 3 bases, with 5 bases separating them. The CDR3 sequence is CASSQDTEETQYF. The CDR3 nucleotides are TGCGCCAGCAGCCAAGATACAGAAGAGACCCAGTACTTC.

This chain links TRBV13 with TRBJ2-7; either TRBD1 or TRBD2 may fit D (5 bases each). The CDR3 totals 14 residues. Germline-derived CDR1 and CDR2 are PRHDT and FYEKMQ (reference sequence). V was shortened by 3 bases and J by 1 base, with 10 bases between the two germline ends. The CDR3 region is CASSFRDVSYEQYF. The CDR3 nucleotides are TGTGCCAGCAGCTTTAGGGACGTATCCTACGAGCAGTACTTC.

The V call is TRBV29-1, the J call TRBJ1-2; the match to TRBD1 covers 8 bases. Germline assignment: CDR1 SQVTM and CDR2 ANQGSEA. This CDR3 has 17 amino acids. J was trimmed by 3 bases and V by 0 bases; bases with no gene match: 12. CDR3 protein: CSVEDLSVRDRHYGYTF. The CDR3 DNA reads TGCAGCGTTGAAGATTTAAGCGTAAGGGACAGGCACTATGGCTACACCTTC. Supplemented by reference TRBV29-1 and TRBJ1-2, the full variable domain reads SAVISQKPSRDICQRGTSLTIQCQVDSQVTMMFWYRQQPGQSLTLIATANQGSEATYESGFVIDKFPISRPNLTFSTLTVSNMSPEDSSIYLCSVEDLSVRDRHYGYTFGSGTRLTVV.

The V gene is TRBV30, the J gene TRBJ2-5, with D possibly TRBD2 on 5 matching bases. This CDR3 is 12 amino acids long. Germline CDR1 is GTSNPN and CDR2 is SVGIG (reference sequence). Trimming pared 0 bases from V and 5 bases from J, leaving 7 bases between. The CDR3 DNA follows: TGTGCCTGGAGTGTTTGGGAGGAGACCCAGTACTTC. This sequence encodes CAWSVWEETQYF.

The CDR3 is CASSRTDRQETQYF. The CDR3 DNA sequence: TGTGCCAGCAGCCGCACCGACAGACAAGAGACCCAGTACTTC. The chain has TRBV5-6 and TRBJ2-5; D might be TRBD1 (5 bases). V was clipped by 4 bases and J by 2 bases, with 12 bases between them. The germline gives CDR1 SGHDT, CDR2 YYEEEE. The CDR3 spans 14 residues. Using reference TRBV5-6 and TRBJ2-5 for the parts outside the CDR3, the full variable domain is DAGVTQSPTHLIKTRGQQVTLRCSPKSGHDTVSWYQQALGQGPQFIFQYYEEEERQRGNFPDRFSGHQFPNYSSELNVNALLLGDSALYLCASSRTDRQETQYFGPGTRLLVL.

In this sample, this clonotype turned up once. The rearrangement links TRBV28 to TRBJ2-7; D is possibly TRBD1 (6 bases). This CDR3 region has 15 residues. The germline V gene has CDR1 MDHEN and CDR2 SYDVKM. V was shortened by 7 bases and J by 4 bases, with 20 bases between the two germline ends. CDR3 sequence: CASNPLRQGQYEQYF. The CDR3 DNA is TGTGCCAGCAACCCGTTGCGGCAGGGGCAGTACGAGCAGTACTTC.

This chain links TRBV12-3 or TRBV12-4 with TRBJ2-1; D not resolved. The CDR3 loop spans 14 amino acids. The V end was cut by 8 bases, the J end by 0 bases, with 11 bases between. CDR3 DNA sequence: TGTGCCAGCTGGAAGGGCATCTCCTACAATGAGCAGTTCTTC. The encoded protein is CASWKGISYNEQFF.

This chain joins TRBV14 and TRBJ2-5; TRBD2 aligns across 11 bases. Germline CDR1 and CDR2: SGHDN and FVKESK. This CDR3 comprises 15 residues. The trim removed 1 base at V and 2 bases at J, leaving 0 bases unmatched. The DNA for the CDR3 is TGTGCCAGCAGCCAAGCTAGCGGGGGGCAAGAGACCCAGTACTTC. The encoded protein is CASSQASGGQETQYF.

V is TRBV25-1 and J is TRBJ1-5; D is unresolved. Germline values: CDR1 MGHDK, CDR2 SYGVNS. The CDR3 runs 13 residues. Trimming left V 6 bases short and J 8 bases short, with 14 bases between. The CDR3, as DNA: TGTGCCAGCAGGTCCGGAGGGAATGAGCCCCAGCATTTT. Its protein is CASRSGGNEPQHF.